The rows below give T cell receptor beta chains drawn from one sample of a study of sequential checkpoint blockade in melanoma. Sequenced by immunoSEQ multiplex PCR; TCRdb stores in-frame clones only, minus some. The data hold 20,000 or so clones, with 70% to 80% observed a single time. Material: CD8+ T cells sorted from blood (inferred from file names), obtained from a patient given nivolumab and ipilimumab in sequence. Every receptor here comes from a human donor with melanoma. Both conserved end residues are part of each CDR3. Each record gives: D gene, V gene, J gene, clone size, CDR3 length, CDR3 DNA, CDR3 protein. D genes are given only for firm matches. Only part of the rows carry a size: once, few, many, or a class if the clone is expanded.

NA	TRBV2	TRBJ2-7	NA	14	TGTGCCAGCACCTTCTGGGACACCTCCTACGAGCAGTACTTC	CASTFWDTSYEQYF
NA	TRBV27	TRBJ2-1	NA	16	TGTGCCAGCAGTTTCGTCCCGGGAGAGTCCTACAATGAGCAGTTCTTC	CASSFVPGESYNEQFF
NA	TRBV30	TRBJ1-3	NA	15	TGTGCCTGGAGTCCTTTGAGGAAGGCTGGAAACACCATATATTTT	CAWSPLRKAGNTIYF
TRBD2	TRBV5-1	TRBJ2-7	NA	17	TGCGCCAGCAGCTCGGGACTAGCGGGGGTCCTGACCTACGAGCAGTACTTC	CASSSGLAGVLTYEQYF
NA	TRBV6-5	TRBJ2-7	NA	15	TGTGCCAGCAGTCCCTTGACAGGATCCTCCTACGAGCAGTACTTC	CASSPLTGSSYEQYF
TRBD2	TRBV5-5	TRBJ2-7	NA	18	TGTGCCAGCAGCTTGGGCGGTAGCGGGAGGTCGAGCTCCTACGAGCAGTACTTC	CASSLGGSGRSSSYEQYF
TRBD2	TRBV4-1	TRBJ2-7	medium-sized	15	TGCGCCAGCACCCCGGGACTAGCGGGAGTTAGCAGGCAGTACTTC	CASTPGLAGVSRQYF
TRBD1	TRBV6-1	TRBJ1-1	NA	14	TGTGCCAGCAGTCGTAGACAGGGGAACACTGAAGCTTTCTTT	CASSRRQGNTEAFF
NA	TRBV28	TRBJ1-4	NA	15	TGTGCCAGCAGTTTGAGCAGAGGAAGGAACGAAAAACTGTTTTTT	CASSLSRGRNEKLFF
TRBD1	TRBV19	TRBJ2-2	NA	16	TGTGCCAGTAGTATAGATCAAGGGGGCCCCACCGGGGAGCTGTTTTTT	CASSIDQGGPTGELFF
TRBD1	TRBV9	TRBJ1-2	NA	15	TGTGCCAGCAGCGTAGTTCCAGGGGGGTACTATGGCTACACCTTC	CASSVVPGGYYGYTF
TRBD2	TRBV28	TRBJ2-1	NA	15	TGTGCCAGCACCCCGACTAGCGGGCTTCACAATGAGCAGTTCTTC	CASTPTSGLHNEQFF
NA	TRBV6-5	TRBJ1-1	once	13	TGTGCCAGCAACACAGAAATGAACACTGAAGCTTTCTTT	CASNTEMNTEAFF
TRBD1	TRBV6-5	TRBJ2-7	once	15	TGTGCCAGCAGCGGGCCGGGACAGGGGGCTCACGAGCAGTACTTC	CASSGPGQGAHEQYF
TRBD1	TRBV13	TRBJ1-3	once	15	TGTGCCAGCAGCCCGGGACAGACCTCTGGAAACACCATATATTTT	CASSPGQTSGNTIYF
TRBD1	TRBV9	TRBJ2-7	NA	15	TGTGCCAGCAGCCCCGAGGGACAGAACTCCTACGAGCAGTACTTC	CASSPEGQNSYEQYF
NA	TRBV5-4	TRBJ2-7	few	15	TGTGCCAGCAGCTTCCTTGGGACAACAGGCTACGAGCAGTACTTC	CASSFLGTTGYEQYF
TRBD1	TRBV7-9	TRBJ1-1	NA	12	TGTGCCAGCAGCCCAGGGGGAACTGAAGCTTTCTTT	CASSPGGTEAFF
NA	TRBV6-1	TRBJ2-7	NA	13	TGTGCCAGCAGTACAGGGCGCTCCTACGAGCAGTACTTC	CASSTGRSYEQYF
NA	TRBV11-2	TRBJ2-7	NA	11	TGTGCCAGCAGCTCCACATACGAGCAGTACTTC	CASSSTYEQYF
TRBD1	TRBV28	TRBJ1-5	NA	19	TGTGCCAGCAGCCGTGCACAGGGGGCATTTTACGTTAGCAATCAGCCCCAGCATTTT	CASSRAQGAFYVSNQPQHF
NA	TRBV27	TRBJ1-2	once	15	TGTGCCAGCAGTTTCCGGGCAGGGGACGTCTATGGCTACACCTTC	CASSFRAGDVYGYTF
NA	TRBV27	TRBJ2-7	NA	13	TGTGCCAGCAGTTCTCTGGGGCCCTACGAGCAGTACTTC	CASSSLGPYEQYF
TRBD2	TRBV5-1	TRBJ2-7	NA	14	TGCGCCAGCAGCTTAGGTAGCGGGGAATACGAGCAGTACTTC	CASSLGSGEYEQYF
NA	TRBV30	TRBJ1-5	NA	13	TGTGCCTGGAGTTCAGGGAGCAATCAGCCCCAGCATTTT	CAWSSGSNQPQHF
NA	TRBV6-6	TRBJ1-4	few	12	TGTGCCAGCAGTTACGTGAGGGAAAAACTGTTTTTT	CASSYVREKLFF
NA	TRBV11-2	TRBJ2-7	NA	12	TGTGCCAGCAGCTTAGTCCACTACGAGCAGTACTTC	CASSLVHYEQYF
NA	TRBV28	TRBJ2-7	NA	12	TGTGCCAGCAGTTTCCTTTTTTACGAGCAGTACTTC	CASSFLFYEQYF
NA	TRBV7-9	TRBJ1-2	NA	13	TGTGCCAGCAGCTTAACGCAGGTTTATGGCTACACCTTC	CASSLTQVYGYTF
TRBD1	TRBV7-9	TRBJ2-7	NA	14	TGTGCCAGCAGCGGAGGACAGGGACCCTACGAGCAGTACTTC	CASSGGQGPYEQYF
TRBD1	TRBV6-6	TRBJ2-7	few	16	TGTGCCAGCAGTTACTCGAGACCGACAGGGACCTACGAGCAGTACTTC	CASSYSRPTGTYEQYF
TRBD2	TRBV5-1	TRBJ2-7	NA	16	TGCGCCAGCAGTCTTAGAGGGACTAGCGGGGTCTACGAGCAGTACTTC	CASSLRGTSGVYEQYF
NA	TRBV5-1	TRBJ2-7	NA	15	TGCGCCAGCAGCTTGCTTGGCAGGGATCTTGACGAGCAGTACTTC	CASSLLGRDLDEQYF
NA	TRBV13	TRBJ1-2	NA	18	TGTGCCAGCAGCTCCCTCGGGGAGGGACACGTTTTAAACTATGGCTACACCTTC	CASSSLGEGHVLNYGYTF
TRBD1	TRBV28	TRBJ1-1	NA	16	TGTGCCAGCAGTGGTAGGGACAGGGGCCTGAACACTGAAGCTTTCTTT	CASSGRDRGLNTEAFF
TRBD2	TRBV15	TRBJ2-7	NA	13	TGTGCCACCAGCTACGGGGGGTCCTACGAGCAGTACTTC	CATSYGGSYEQYF
NA	TRBV28	TRBJ1-4	NA	15	TGTGCCAGCAGTTCAGGGAGGGTAGTAGGCGAAAAACTGTTTTTT	CASSSGRVVGEKLFF
TRBD1	TRBV5-1	TRBJ1-6	NA	13	TGCGCCAGCAGCGTGACAGGGAATTCACCCCTCCACTTT	CASSVTGNSPLHF
TRBD2	TRBV29-1	TRBJ2-7	NA	15	TGCAGCGTTGAGGCCCTAGCGGGTAGCTCCTACGAGCAGTACTTC	CSVEALAGSSYEQYF
TRBD2	TRBV11-2	TRBJ2-7	NA	15	TGTGCCAGCAGGTCAGGGGCGGGAGGGCCGTACGAGCAGTACTTC	CASRSGAGGPYEQYF